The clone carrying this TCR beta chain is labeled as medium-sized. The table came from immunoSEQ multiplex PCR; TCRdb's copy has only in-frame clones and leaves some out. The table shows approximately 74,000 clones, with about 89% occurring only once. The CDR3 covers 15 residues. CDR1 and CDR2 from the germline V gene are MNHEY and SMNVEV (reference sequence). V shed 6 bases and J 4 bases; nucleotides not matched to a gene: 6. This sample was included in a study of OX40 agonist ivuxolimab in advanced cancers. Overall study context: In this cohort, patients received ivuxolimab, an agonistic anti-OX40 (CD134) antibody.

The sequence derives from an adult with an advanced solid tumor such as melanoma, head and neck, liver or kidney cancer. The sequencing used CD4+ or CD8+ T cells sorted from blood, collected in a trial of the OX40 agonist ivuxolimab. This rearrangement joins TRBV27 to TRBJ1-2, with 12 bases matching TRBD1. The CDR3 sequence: CASRFGTGGGYGYTF. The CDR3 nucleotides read TGTGCCAGCAGATTCGGGACAGGGGGCGGCTATGGCTACACCTTC.